This T cell receptor beta chain was identified during a study of T cells after yellow fever vaccination. One entry per CDR3 protein results from TCRdb running MiXCR on the 5' RACE reads. This table holds 450,000 to 550,000 distinct CDR3 sequences, around a fifth found once. Study-level results: Most clones from primary vaccination were detected again post-booster (around 96% CD4, 88% CD8). Abundant bulk-derived clonotypes could contaminate FACS-sorted repertoires. A limited proportion of clonotypes was detected within both the CD4 and CD8 compartments.

Comment on this clonotype: Its antigen is unidentified.

Germline CDR1 SGHAT, CDR2 FQNNGV. Deletions cut 1 base from V and 1 base from J, with 8 bases between. The CDR3 is made up of 15 amino acids. This sample comprised PBMCs, obtained about 21 days after the first yellow fever vaccination. This rearrangement joins TRBV11-2 to TRBJ2-1; D gene ambiguous. This TCR derives from a man younger than 30 who received the YFV17D yellow fever vaccine. CDR3 amino acids: CASSLALKSYNEQFF. The CDR3 bases are TGTGCCAGCAGCTTAGCGCTTAAATCCTACAATGAGCAGTTCTTC. Full variable domain (remainder filled in from reference TRBV11-2 and TRBJ2-1): EAGVAQSPRYKIIEKRQSVAFWCNPISGHATLYWYQQILGQGPKLLIQFQNNGVVDDSQLPKDRFSAERLKGVDSTLKIQPAKLEDSAVYLCASSLALKSYNEQFFGPGTRLTVL.